A single sample is the source of the 4 T cell receptor beta chains below, sequenced in a study of cytomegalovirus exposure and HLA in healthy donors. Vbeta (60) and Jbeta (13) primers were used in the PCR. Produced via immunoSEQ multiplex PCR; TCRdb's table is partial and in-frame only. This table has about 90,000 clones, 65% to 80% appearing once. The specimen sequenced was PBMCs. The source of these receptors is a woman between 18 and 30 years old in good health and CMV-seropositive.

There are a few counts of this clone. The gene calls are TRBV7-2 and TRBJ2-2, with no clear D. V was pared by 2 bases and J by 7 bases, with 5 bases between. This CDR3 region has 12 residues. Germline-derived CDR1 and CDR2 are SGHTA and FQGNSA. The CDR3: CASSLSNGELFF. DNA of the CDR3: TGTGCCAGCAGCTTATCTAACGGGGAGCTGTTTTTT.

This clone appeared a single time. This sequence joins TRBV12-2 and TRBJ2-5; whether TRBD2, the table's D call, matches the DNA was not checked. TRBV12-2 is annotated as a pseudogene. This CDR3 comprises 16 residues. This CDR3 is CASRSRGITSGETQYF. CDR3 bases: TGTGCAAGTCGCTCAAGGGGGATTACTAGCGGGGAGACCCAGTACTTC.

V usage is TRBV28 and J usage is TRBJ2-3; 14 nucleotides align to TRBD2. There are 18 residues in the CDR3. V was clipped by 5 bases and J by 3 bases; unmatched bases: 10. From germline, CDR1 is MDHEN and CDR2 SYDVKM. The CDR3 nucleotides are TGTGCCAGCAGTCCGAAACCGGGACTAGCGGGAGAAACAGATACGCAGTATTTT. As protein: CASSPKPGLAGETDTQYF.

This clone was found a few times. V gene TRBV7-3 combines with J gene TRBJ2-1, with 7 bases fitting TRBD1. This CDR3 is 14 amino acids long. J lost 6 bases, V lost 7 bases, and 9 bases had no gene match. The germline gives CDR1 SGHTA, CDR2 FQGTGA. CDR3 in DNA: TGTGCCAGCAACAAGGACAGGACTTCCAATGAGCAGTTCTTC. Translating it yields CASNKDRTSNEQFF.